This T cell receptor (beta chain) emerged from a study of OX40 agonist ivuxolimab in advanced cancers. For this clone: What it recognizes is unknown.

The CDR3 sequence is 14 residues long. Germline CDR1 reads MNHEY; CDR2 reads SVGAGI. Deletions cut 7 bases from V and 7 bases from J, with 19 bases between. Here immunoSEQ multiplex PCR was the method, and the copy in TCRdb shows in-frame clones only, minus some. The profile shows over 55,000 clones, approximately 90% of them singletons. Samples of blood were obtained at baseline, on cycle 4 day 1, and on cycle 7 day 1. Study conclusions and caveats: The 0.1-3.0 mg/kg partial responders had among the lowest clonal expansion.

J is TRBJ1-1 and V is TRBV6-5; D not resolved. The source material was CD4+ or CD8+ T cells sorted from blood, sampled in a trial of the OX40 agonist ivuxolimab. The clonotype comes from an adult with an advanced solid tumor such as melanoma, head and neck, liver or kidney cancer. CDR3 bases: TGTGCCAGCACCGACCCTCGACGGCTCAGTGAAGCTTTCTTT. Translation gives CASTDPRRLSEAFF.